The clone carrying this T cell receptor beta chain was observed many times. Antigen: not known. There are 13 residues in the CDR3. Trimming removed 4 bases at V and 5 bases at J, with 11 bases between. Germline assignment: CDR1 SEHNR and CDR2 FQNEAQ (reference sequence). The data were obtained in a study of T-cell memory formation after mild COVID-19. General study points: Clones that contracted from day 15 to 85 were balanced CD4/CD8, while later expanders leaned CD4+. Chiefly within CM and EM were the contracting CD4+ clones; CD8+ ones were within EMRA.

Constant-segment primers served in 5'RACE that generated TCR alpha and TCR beta cDNA libraries bearing sample barcodes and UMIs. TCRdb itself ran the 5' RACE reads through MiXCR, one entry per CDR3 protein. Seen here are 190,000 or so distinct CDR3 sequences, more than 9% observed once, and the top ten hold around 2.9%. This clonotype originated in a man in his late teens or twenties who had mild COVID-19 (a few samples of this study predate the infection). Cell type and time point are not known. The V gene is TRBV7-9, the J gene TRBJ2-5; possibly TRBD2 for D (6 bases). Sequenced input: PBMCs or a T cell subset sorted from them (not recorded which). CDR3 sequence: CASSSSAGETQYF. The CDR3 DNA reads as TGTGCCAGCAGCTCAAGCGCGGGGGAGACCCAGTACTTC.